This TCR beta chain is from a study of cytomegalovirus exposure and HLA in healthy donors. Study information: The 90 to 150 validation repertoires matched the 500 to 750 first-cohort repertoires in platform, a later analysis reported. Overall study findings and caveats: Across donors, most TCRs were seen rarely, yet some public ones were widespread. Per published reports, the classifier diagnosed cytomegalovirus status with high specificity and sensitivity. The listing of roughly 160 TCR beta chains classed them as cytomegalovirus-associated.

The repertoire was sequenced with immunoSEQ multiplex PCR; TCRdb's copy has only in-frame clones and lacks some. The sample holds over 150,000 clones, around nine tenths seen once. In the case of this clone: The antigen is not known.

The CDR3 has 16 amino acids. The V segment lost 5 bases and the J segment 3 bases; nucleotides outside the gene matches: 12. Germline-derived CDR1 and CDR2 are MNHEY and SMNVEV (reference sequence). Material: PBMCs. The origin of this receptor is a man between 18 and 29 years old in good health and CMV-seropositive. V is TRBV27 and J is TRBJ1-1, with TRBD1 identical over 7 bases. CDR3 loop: CASSRPFRGVYTEAFF. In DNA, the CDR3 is TGTGCCAGCAGTAGGCCTTTCAGGGGGGTATACACTGAAGCTTTCTTT.